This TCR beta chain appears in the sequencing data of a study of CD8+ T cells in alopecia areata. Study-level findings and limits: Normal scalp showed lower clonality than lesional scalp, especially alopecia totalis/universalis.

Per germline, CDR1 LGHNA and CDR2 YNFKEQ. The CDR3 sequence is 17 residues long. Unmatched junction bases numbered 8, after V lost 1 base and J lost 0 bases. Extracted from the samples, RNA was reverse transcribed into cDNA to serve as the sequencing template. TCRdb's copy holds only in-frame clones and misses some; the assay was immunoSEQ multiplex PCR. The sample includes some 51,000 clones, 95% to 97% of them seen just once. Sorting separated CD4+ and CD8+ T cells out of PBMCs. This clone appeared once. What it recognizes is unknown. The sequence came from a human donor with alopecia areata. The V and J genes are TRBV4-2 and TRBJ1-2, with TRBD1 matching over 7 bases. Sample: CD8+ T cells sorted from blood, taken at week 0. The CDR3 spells CASSQGEGAIPNYGYTF. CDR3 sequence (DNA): TGTGCCAGCAGCCAAGGGGAGGGGGCGATTCCTAACTATGGCTACACCTTC.